The present T cell receptor (beta chain) was sequenced within a study of blood T cell repertoires in COVID-19. V was trimmed by 1 base and J by 2 bases, leaving 9 bases between them. This CDR3 has 16 amino acids. CDR1 SGHTA and CDR2 FQGNSA come from the germline V gene. Original methodology: The authors estimated nucleated cell counts from reference gene primer amplification. Produced via immunoSEQ multiplex PCR; TCRdb's table is partial and in-frame only. For V, J and clone size, that table is used; D and trimming come from the DNA. The sample contains fewer than 200,000 clones, 85% to 90% of which appear only once. Followed longitudinally, the Seattle patients had been enrolled during active infection. This clone was detected only a few times.

The clonotype originates from a woman of 80 years or more with COVID-19, enrolled during active disease. Specimen: peripheral blood. The J gene is TRBJ2-6, the V gene TRBV7-2, with a tentative D call TRBD2 (6 bases). The CDR3 DNA follows: TGTGCCAGCAGCTTAGGTCGGAGGGCTGGGGCCAACGTCCTGACTTTC. Translation: CASSLGRRAGANVLTF.